Below, 20 T cell receptor beta chains from the same sample are listed, as sequenced in a study of T cell clusters in autoimmune cytopenias (dated by TCRdb to between 2018 and 2020). The instrument given in TCRdb is Illumina MiSeq. TRB rearrangements were amplified by multiplex PCR using a touch-down protocol with TRB-A and TRB-B primer pools mixed in one tube. TCRdb reprocessed the reads, so every CDR3 protein sequence counts as one entry and DNA is not shown. The sample's table covers 7,000 to 9,000 distinct CDR3 sequences. The ten top clones hold approximately 32% of the sample. TRB amplification used about 260 ng of peripheral blood genomic DNA, some 40,000 genome equivalents, per sample. These same records also appear under a second study, on T cell repertoires in aging, cancer and after chemotherapy.

The sample consisted of peripheral blood. These receptors were taken from a human donor with an autoimmune cytopenia or autoimmune hepatitis (not recorded which).

The genes are TRBV9 and TRBJ2-7; the D call from TCRdb, TRBD1, cannot be confirmed without DNA. The CDR3 length is 12 residues. CDR1 and CDR2 from the germline V gene are SGDLS and YYNGEE. The CDR3 loop is CASSGDGYEQYF.

The chain uses TRBV12-3 or TRBV12-4 and TRBJ1-2; as DNA is missing, the TRBD1 call by TCRdb cannot be tested. The CDR3 extends over 14 amino acids. The CDR3 protein is CASSLPGTVNGYTF.

This clonotype ranks as medium-sized in terms of frequency. CDR3 sequence: CSVLPTSGRSYEQYF. V usage is TRBV20-1 and J usage is TRBJ2-7; the TCRdb call, TRBD2, lacks DNA for checking. This CDR3 is built from 15 residues. Germline V gene lookup returns CDR1 DFQATT and CDR2 SNEGSKA (reference sequence).

The chain links TRBV20-1 to TRBJ1-4. This CDR3 is built from 12 residues. CDR1 DFQATT and CDR2 SNEGSKA come from the germline V gene (reference sequence). CDR3 in amino acids: CSARSLVEKLFF.

The CDR3 reads CASSLSWRGTTGELFF. J is TRBJ2-2 and V is TRBV27; TCRdb selects TRBD2, and the lack of DNA leaves this call unchecked. This CDR3 region has 16 residues. CDR1 is MNHEY, CDR2 SMNVEV, per germline (reference sequence).

This rearrangement joins TRBV4-1 to TRBJ1-4; as DNA is missing, the TRBD1 call by TCRdb cannot be tested. The CDR3 contains 16 residues. Germline lookup yields CDR1 MGHRA and CDR2 YSYEKL. The CDR3 here is CASSQDRTGTNEKLFF.

The chain uses TRBV5-5 and TRBJ1-5. In germline, CDR1 is SGHKS, CDR2 YYEKEE (reference sequence). The CDR3 has 14 amino acids. CDR3 region: CASTLDPFNQPQHF. The whole variable domain, remainder taken from reference TRBV5-5 and TRBJ1-5, is DAGVTQSPTHLIKTRGQQVTLRCSPISGHKSVSWYQQVLGQGPQFIFQYYEKEERGRGNFPDRFSARQFPNYSSELNVNALLLGDSALYLCASTLDPFNQPQHFGDGTRLSIL.

This clonotype registers medium-sized by frequency. V is TRBV7-6 and J is TRBJ2-1; the TRBD2 assignment by TCRdb is unverifiable without DNA. The germline V gene has CDR1 SGHVS and CDR2 FNYEAQ. The CDR3 has 16 residues. The CDR3: CASSFASSGSLDEQFF. Full variable domain (remainder filled in from reference TRBV7-6 and TRBJ2-1): GAGVSQSPRYKVTKRGQDVALRCDPISGHVSLYWYRQALGQGPEFLTYFNYEAQQDKSGLPNDRFSAERPEGSISTLTIQRTEQRDSAMYRCASSFASSGSLDEQFFGPGTRLTVL.

The V gene is TRBV11-2, the J gene TRBJ2-7. Germline V gives CDR1 SGHAT, CDR2 FQNNGV. The CDR3 is made up of 15 amino acids. This chain's CDR3 is CASSLRDRLFDEQYF.

The rearrangement links TRBV6-2 or TRBV6-3 to TRBJ2-3; TCRdb's D gene call, TRBD2, goes unchecked for lack of DNA. Germline values: CDR1 MNHEY, CDR2 SVGEGT. CDR3 length: 12 residues. The chain's CDR3 is CASSRGRDTQYF.

Judged by frequency, this clonotype is medium-sized. The V and J genes are TRBV5-5 and TRBJ2-2. This CDR3 has 11 residues. Germline lookup yields CDR1 SGHKS and CDR2 YYEKEE (reference sequence). Here the CDR3 reads CASSTVRELFF.

The chain carries TRBV11-2 and TRBJ2-7. The CDR3 is made up of 13 amino acids. Per germline, CDR1 SGHAT and CDR2 FQNNGV. CDR3 amino acids: CASSLDGLYEQYF.

The V call is TRBV5-1, the J call TRBJ1-4; TCRdb picks TRBD1, but there is no DNA to check that call. This CDR3 is built from 15 residues. Germline V gives CDR1 SGHRS, CDR2 YFSETQ. The CDR3 reads CASSLTRGGGEKLFF.

The rearrangement joins TRBV19 to TRBJ1-1; TCRdb outputs TRBD1, but without DNA this stays unchecked. Germline values: CDR1 LNHDA, CDR2 SQIVND (reference sequence). The CDR3 sequence is 13 residues long. The chain's CDR3 is CASRTGEGTEAFF.

V and J are TRBV7-3 and TRBJ1-2. The germline gives CDR1 SGHTA, CDR2 FQGTGA. The CDR3 covers 14 residues. CDR3 region: CASSSSSGYEGYTF.

Its frequency marks this clonotype as medium-sized. The V gene is TRBV20-1, the J gene TRBJ1-2. Germline V gene sequence: CDR1 DFQATT, CDR2 SNEGSKA (reference sequence). The CDR3 covers 13 residues. CDR3 protein: CSADETNYGGYTF.

This chain joins TRBV12-3 or TRBV12-4 and TRBJ2-2; with no DNA, the TCRdb D assignment of TRBD1 cannot be verified. There are 14 residues in the CDR3. CDR3 in amino acids: CASKWGPDTGELFF.

The V gene is TRBV5-1, the J gene TRBJ2-5; checking the TCRdb D call of TRBD1 is not possible without DNA. The CDR3 is made up of 15 amino acids. The germline gives CDR1 SGHRS, CDR2 YFSETQ. CDR3: CASSNPGQGRETQYF.

The chain carries TRBV6-1 and TRBJ1-2. CDR1 MNHNS and CDR2 SASEGT come from the germline V gene. The CDR3 is 13 amino acids. CDR3 protein: CASSEARSLGYTF.

CDR3 protein: CASSLAGIAALAKNIQYF. The chain links TRBV5-5 to TRBJ2-4; TCRdb picks TRBD2, but there is no DNA to check that call. This CDR3 is built from 18 residues. Germline CDR1 is SGHKS and CDR2 is YYEKEE (reference sequence).